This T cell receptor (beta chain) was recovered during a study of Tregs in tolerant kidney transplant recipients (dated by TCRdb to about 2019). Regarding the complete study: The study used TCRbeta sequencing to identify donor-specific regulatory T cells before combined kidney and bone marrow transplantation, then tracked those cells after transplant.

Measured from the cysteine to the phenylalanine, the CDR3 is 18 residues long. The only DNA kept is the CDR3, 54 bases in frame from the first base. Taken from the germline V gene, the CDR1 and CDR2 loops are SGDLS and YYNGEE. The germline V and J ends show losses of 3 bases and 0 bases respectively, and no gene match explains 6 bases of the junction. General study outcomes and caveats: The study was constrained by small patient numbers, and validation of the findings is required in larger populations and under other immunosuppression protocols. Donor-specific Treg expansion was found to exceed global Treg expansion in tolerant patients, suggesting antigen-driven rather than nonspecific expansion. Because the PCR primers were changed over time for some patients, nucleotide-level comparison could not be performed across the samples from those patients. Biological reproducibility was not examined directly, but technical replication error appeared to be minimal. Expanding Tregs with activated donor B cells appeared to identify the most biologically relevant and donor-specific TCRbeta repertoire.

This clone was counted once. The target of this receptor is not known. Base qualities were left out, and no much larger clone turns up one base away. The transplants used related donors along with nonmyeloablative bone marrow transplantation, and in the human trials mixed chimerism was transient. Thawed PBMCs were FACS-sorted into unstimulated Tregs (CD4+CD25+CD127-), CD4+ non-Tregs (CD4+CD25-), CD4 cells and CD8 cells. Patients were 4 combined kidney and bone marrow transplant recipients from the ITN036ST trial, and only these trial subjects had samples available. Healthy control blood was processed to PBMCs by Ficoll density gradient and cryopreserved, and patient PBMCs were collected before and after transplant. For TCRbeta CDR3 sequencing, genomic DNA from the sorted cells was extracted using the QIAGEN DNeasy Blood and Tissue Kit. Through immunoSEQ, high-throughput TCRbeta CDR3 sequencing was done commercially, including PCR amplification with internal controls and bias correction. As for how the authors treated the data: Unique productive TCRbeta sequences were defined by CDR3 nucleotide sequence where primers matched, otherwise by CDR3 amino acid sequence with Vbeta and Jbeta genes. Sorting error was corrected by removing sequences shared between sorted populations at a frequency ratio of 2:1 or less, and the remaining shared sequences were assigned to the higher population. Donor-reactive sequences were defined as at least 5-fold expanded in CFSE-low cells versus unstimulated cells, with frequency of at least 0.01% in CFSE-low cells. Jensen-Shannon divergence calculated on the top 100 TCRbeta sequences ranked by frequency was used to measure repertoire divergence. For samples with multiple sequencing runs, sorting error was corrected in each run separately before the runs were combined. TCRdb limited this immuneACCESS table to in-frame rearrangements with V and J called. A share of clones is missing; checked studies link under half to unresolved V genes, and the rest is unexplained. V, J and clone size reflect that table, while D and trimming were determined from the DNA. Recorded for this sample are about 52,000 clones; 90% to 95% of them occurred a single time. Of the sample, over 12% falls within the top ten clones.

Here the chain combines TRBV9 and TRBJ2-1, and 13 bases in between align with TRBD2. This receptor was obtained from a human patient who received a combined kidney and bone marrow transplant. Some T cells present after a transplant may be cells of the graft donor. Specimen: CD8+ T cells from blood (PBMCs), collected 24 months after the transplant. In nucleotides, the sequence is TGTGCCAGCAGCGGGGGGACTAGCGGGGACAGCTCCTACAATGAGCAGTTCTTC. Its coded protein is CASSGGTSGDSSYNEQFF.